The 4 T cell receptor beta chains below come from one sample, sequenced in a study of T-cell reconstitution after alpha-beta-depleted transplantation in children. Unique molecular identifiers were incorporated into the prepared TCRbeta library. TCRdb reprocessed the PCR reads with MiXCR, giving one entry per CDR3 protein. Found here are 500,000 to 600,000 distinct CDR3 sequences, over 25% of them singletons; the top ten hold just over 35%. The sequences come from PBMCs, collected before TCRalphabeta/CD19-depleted stem cell transplant. Receptors were obtained from a boy younger than two with Wiskott-Aldrich syndrome, due to receive a stem cell transplant.

Turning to this clonotype: At one boundary the junction diverges from the germline segment, which might be a read error. The chain employs TRBV12-3 or TRBV12-4 and TRBJ2-5; D could derive from TRBD1 or TRBD2 (5 bases each). The CDR3 loop spans 11 amino acids. In DNA form, the CDR3 reads TGTGCCAGCAGTGGGGGAGAGACCCATTACTTC. Translation: CASSGGETHYF.

This clonotype was seen a few times. The rearrangement uses TRBV2 and TRBJ2-7; 9 positions match TRBD2. Trimming took 6 bases from V and 5 from J; bases not matched to a gene: 14. The CDR3 length is 16 residues. Germline V gene sequence: CDR1 SNHLY, CDR2 FYNNEI. CDR3 protein: CASRGTSLLERHEQYF. CDR3 nucleotides: TGTGCCAGCAGGGGGACTAGCCTCCTTGAGCGGCACGAGCAGTACTTC.

This clonotype has a count of ten or more. The V and J genes are TRBV10-1 and TRBJ2-1, with TRBD1 as a possible D gene (6 bases). V gave up 2 bases and J gave up 0 bases, with 8 bases separating them. This CDR3 has 15 amino acids. In germline, CDR1 is WNHNN, CDR2 SYGVQD (reference sequence). The CDR3: CASSETGSSYNEQFF. The CDR3 DNA sequence: TGCGCCAGCAGTGAGACAGGGAGCTCCTACAATGAGCAGTTCTTC.

This clonotype has a handful of counts. The J gene is TRBJ1-3, the V gene TRBV9, with TRBD1 matching 7 bases. In germline, CDR1 is SGDLS, CDR2 YYNGEE. Trimming took 3 bases from V and 0 from J; bases not matched to a gene: 21. The CDR3 runs to 21 residues. CDR3 coding DNA: TGTGCCAGCAGCGCCCGGCCTGGGACAGCCTACCCAGGGGACTCTGGAAACACCATATATTTT. Translating gives CASSARPGTAYPGDSGNTIYF.